Below, 2 T cell receptor beta chains from the same sample are listed, as sequenced in a study of beta chain features in type 1 diabetes (dated by TCRdb to the late 2010s). Library preparation employed the immunoSEQ multiplex PCR assay. The entire amount of isolated RNA was reverse transcribed using the High Capacity cDNA Reverse Transcription Kit, so the sequenced TCRB transcripts were expressed ones. Not all clones reach the TCRdb copy of this immuneACCESS table, which keeps in-frame sequences only. Checked studies attribute under half of the gap to unresolved V genes and leave the rest unexplained. The sample table shows 900,000 or so clones, and 15% to 20% are seen once. 0.023% of the sample is in the top ten clones. Material for sequencing was naive CD4+ T cells from blood. The sample's cell subset or site, from its label and the paper: true naive CD4+ T cells. These receptors originate from a woman aged 18-29 years in good health.

This chain connects TRBV7-9 to TRBJ2-5; 8 bases line up with TRBD1. Losses at the gene ends were 8 bases for V and 5 bases for J; bases not matched to a gene: 13. Germline CDR1 and CDR2: SEHNR and FQNEAQ (reference sequence). This CDR3 spans 15 amino acids. The DNA of the CDR3 is TGTGCCAGCGGCCTGTCCCAGGGGGCATCGGAGACCCAGTACTTC. Translated, it gives CASGLSQGASETQYF.

A few counts support this clone. The chain has TRBV5-1 and TRBJ2-1; no clear D gene. Germline V gives CDR1 SGHRS, CDR2 YFSETQ. Trimming removed 2 bases from V and 4 bases from J, with 10 bases in between. The CDR3 loop spans 14 amino acids. CDR3 amino acids: CASSLGTVYNEQFF. The CDR3 DNA follows: TGCGCCAGCAGCTTAGGTACAGTTTACAATGAGCAGTTCTTC.